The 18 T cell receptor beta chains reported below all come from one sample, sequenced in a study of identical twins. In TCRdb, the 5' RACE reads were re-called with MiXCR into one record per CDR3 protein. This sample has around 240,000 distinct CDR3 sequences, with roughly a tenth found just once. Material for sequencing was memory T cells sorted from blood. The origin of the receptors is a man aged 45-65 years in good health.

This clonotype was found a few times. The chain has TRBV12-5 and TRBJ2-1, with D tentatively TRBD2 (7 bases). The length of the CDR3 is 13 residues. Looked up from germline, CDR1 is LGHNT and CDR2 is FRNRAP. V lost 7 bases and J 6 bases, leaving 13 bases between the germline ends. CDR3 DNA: TGTGCTAGTGCCACGGGGGGCCTCAATGAGCAGTTCTTC. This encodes CASATGGLNEQFF. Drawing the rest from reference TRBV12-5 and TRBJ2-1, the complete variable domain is DARVTQTPRHKVTEMGQEVTMRCQPILGHNTVFWYRQTMMQGLELLAYFRNRAPLDDSGMPKDRFSAEMPDATLATLKIQPSEPRDSAVYFCASATGGLNEQFFGPGTRLTVL.

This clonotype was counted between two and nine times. Here the CDR3 DNA reads TGTGCCACCAAGGCGACTCAGGGCAATGAGCAGTTCTTC. Protein sequence: CATKATQGNEQFF. The genes are TRBV24-1 and TRBJ2-1; a possible D gene is TRBD1 (5 bases). V gave up 8 bases and J gave up 6 bases, with 13 bases separating them. Germline V gene sequence: CDR1 KGHDR, CDR2 SFDVKD. The CDR3 has 13 amino acids.

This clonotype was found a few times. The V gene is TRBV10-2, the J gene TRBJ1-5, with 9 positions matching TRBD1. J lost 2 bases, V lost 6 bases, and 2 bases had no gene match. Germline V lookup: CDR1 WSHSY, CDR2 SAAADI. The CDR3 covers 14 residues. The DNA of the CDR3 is TGCGCCAGCAGACAGGGGGCTGGCAATCAGCCCCAGCATTTT. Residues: CASRQGAGNQPQHF.

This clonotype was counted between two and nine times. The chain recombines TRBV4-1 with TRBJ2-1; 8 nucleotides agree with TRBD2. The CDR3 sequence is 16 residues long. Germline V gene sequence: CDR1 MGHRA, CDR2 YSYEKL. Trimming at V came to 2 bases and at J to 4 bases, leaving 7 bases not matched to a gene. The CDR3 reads CASSQPRLASYNEQFF. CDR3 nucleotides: TGCGCCAGCAGCCAACCCCGACTAGCGAGTTACAATGAGCAGTTCTTC.

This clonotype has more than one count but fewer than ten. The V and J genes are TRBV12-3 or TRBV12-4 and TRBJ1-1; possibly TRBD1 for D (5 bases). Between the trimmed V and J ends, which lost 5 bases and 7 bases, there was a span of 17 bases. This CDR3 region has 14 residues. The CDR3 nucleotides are TGTGCCAGCAGTACTGGACGGACACACAGTGAAGCTTTCTTT. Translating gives CASSTGRTHSEAFF.

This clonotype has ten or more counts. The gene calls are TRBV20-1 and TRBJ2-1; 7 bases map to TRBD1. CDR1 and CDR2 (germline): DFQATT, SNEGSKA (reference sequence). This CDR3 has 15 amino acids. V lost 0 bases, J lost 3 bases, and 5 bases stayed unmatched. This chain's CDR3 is CSARERQGVYNEQFF. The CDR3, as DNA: TGCAGTGCTAGAGAGCGACAGGGTGTCTACAATGAGCAGTTCTTC.

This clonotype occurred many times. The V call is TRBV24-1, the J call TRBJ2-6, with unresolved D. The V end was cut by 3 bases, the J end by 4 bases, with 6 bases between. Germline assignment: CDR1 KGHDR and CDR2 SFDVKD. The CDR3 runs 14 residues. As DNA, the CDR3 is TGTGCCACCAGTGATCCCCGAGGGGCCAACGTCCTGACTTTC. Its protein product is CATSDPRGANVLTF.

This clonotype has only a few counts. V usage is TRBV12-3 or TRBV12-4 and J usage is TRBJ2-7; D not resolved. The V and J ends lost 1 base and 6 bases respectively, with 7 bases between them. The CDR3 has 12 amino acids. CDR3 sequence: CASSLVPSEQYF. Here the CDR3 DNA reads TGTGCCAGCAGTTTAGTTCCTAGCGAGCAGTACTTC.

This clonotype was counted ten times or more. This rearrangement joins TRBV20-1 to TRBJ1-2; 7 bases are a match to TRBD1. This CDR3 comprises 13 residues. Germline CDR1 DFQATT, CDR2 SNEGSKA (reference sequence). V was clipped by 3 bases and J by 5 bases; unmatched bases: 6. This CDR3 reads CSARTGIQYGYTF. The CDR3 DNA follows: TGCAGTGCTAGGACAGGGATTCAATATGGCTACACCTTC.

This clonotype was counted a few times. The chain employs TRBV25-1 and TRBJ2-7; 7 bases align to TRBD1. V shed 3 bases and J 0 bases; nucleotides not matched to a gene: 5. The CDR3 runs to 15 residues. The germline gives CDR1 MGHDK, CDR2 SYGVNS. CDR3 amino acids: CASSDDRVSSYEQYF. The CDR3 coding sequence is TGTGCCAGCAGTGATGACAGGGTGAGCTCCTACGAGCAGTACTTC.

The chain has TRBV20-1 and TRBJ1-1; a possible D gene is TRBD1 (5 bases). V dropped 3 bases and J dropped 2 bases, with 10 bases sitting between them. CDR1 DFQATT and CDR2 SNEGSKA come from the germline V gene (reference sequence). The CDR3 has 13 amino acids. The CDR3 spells CSASRTGNTEAFF. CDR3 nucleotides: TGCAGTGCTAGCCGTACAGGAAACACTGAAGCTTTCTTT.

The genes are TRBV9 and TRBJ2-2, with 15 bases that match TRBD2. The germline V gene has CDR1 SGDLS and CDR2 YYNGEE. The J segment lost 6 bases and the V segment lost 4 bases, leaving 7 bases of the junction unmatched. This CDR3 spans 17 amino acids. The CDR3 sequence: CASSLRTSGRDPGELFF. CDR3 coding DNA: TGTGCCAGCAGCCTCCGGACTAGCGGGAGGGACCCCGGGGAGCTGTTTTTT.

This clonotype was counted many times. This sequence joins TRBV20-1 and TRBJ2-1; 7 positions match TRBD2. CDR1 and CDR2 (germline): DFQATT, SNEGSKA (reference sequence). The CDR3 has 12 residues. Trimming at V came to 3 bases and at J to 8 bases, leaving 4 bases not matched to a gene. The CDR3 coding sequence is TGCAGTGCTAGCGGGAGGTTGTATGAGCAGTTCTTC. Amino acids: CSASGRLYEQFF.

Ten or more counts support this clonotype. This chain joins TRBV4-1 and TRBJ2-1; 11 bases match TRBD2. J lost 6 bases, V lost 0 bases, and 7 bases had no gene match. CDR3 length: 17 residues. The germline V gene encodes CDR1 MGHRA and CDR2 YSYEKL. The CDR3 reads CASSQDPTGTSGNEQFF. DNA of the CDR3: TGCGCCAGCAGCCAAGACCCAACAGGGACTAGCGGCAATGAGCAGTTCTTC.

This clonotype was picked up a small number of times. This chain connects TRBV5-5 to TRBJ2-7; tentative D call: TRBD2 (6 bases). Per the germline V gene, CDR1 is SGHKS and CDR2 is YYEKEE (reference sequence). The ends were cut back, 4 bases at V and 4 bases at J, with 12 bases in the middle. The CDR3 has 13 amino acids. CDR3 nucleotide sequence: TGTGCCAGCAGCCCAGGGACTCAATACGAGCAGTACTTC. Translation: CASSPGTQYEQYF.

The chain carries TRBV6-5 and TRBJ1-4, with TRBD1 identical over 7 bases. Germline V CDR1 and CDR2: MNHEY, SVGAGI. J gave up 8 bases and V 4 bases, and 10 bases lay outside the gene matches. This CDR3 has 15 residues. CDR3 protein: CASSSTDRVGEKLFF. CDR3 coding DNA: TGTGCCAGCAGTTCCACCGACAGGGTAGGGGAAAAACTGTTTTTT.

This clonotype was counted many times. The CDR3: CASSETSGRASNEQFF. The CDR3 nucleotides are TGTGCCAGCAGCGAAACTAGCGGGAGGGCTTCCAATGAGCAGTTCTTC. The chain recombines TRBV6-1 with TRBJ2-1; 13 positions agree with TRBD2. With 6 bases clipped from V and 6 bases from J, the junction kept 8 bases outside the gene matches. The CDR3 has 16 residues. The germline V gene encodes CDR1 MNHNS and CDR2 SASEGT.

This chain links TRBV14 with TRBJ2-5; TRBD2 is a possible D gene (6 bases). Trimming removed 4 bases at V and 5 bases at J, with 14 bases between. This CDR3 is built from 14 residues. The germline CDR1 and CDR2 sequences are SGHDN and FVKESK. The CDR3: CASSPHAGSETQYF. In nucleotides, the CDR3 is TGTGCCAGCAGCCCCCATGCGGGAAGCGAGACCCAGTACTTC.